Listed here is a single T cell receptor (beta chain). The antigen remains unidentified. This sample was taken from a study of cytomegalovirus exposure and HLA in healthy donors. Study-level background: Clustering assigned around 77% of the approximately 400 genotyped donors to the Caucasian-associated ancestry cluster.

Overall study findings and caveats: HLA alleles were associated with some 16,000 TCR beta sequences in a later analysis at 0.05 false discovery rate.

60 Vbeta and 13 Jbeta primers were used in PCR. The method was immunoSEQ multiplex PCR; TCRdb's version includes in-frame clones alone and lacks a portion of them. Here the sample spans 130,000 to 150,000 clones, about three quarters being singletons. This CDR3 spans 20 amino acids. J gave up 1 base and V 5 bases, and 12 bases lay outside the gene matches. Germline V CDR1 and CDR2: SGHTA, FQGTGA. The source material was PBMCs. The receptor was derived from a man aged 40-50 years in good health and CMV-seropositive. The chain combines TRBV7-3 with TRBJ2-1; 15 bases agree with TRBD2. CDR3 residues: CASSPRSGLAGGSSYNEQFF. CDR3 bases: TGTGCCAGCAGCCCCAGATCGGGACTAGCGGGAGGATCATCCTACAATGAGCAGTTCTTC.